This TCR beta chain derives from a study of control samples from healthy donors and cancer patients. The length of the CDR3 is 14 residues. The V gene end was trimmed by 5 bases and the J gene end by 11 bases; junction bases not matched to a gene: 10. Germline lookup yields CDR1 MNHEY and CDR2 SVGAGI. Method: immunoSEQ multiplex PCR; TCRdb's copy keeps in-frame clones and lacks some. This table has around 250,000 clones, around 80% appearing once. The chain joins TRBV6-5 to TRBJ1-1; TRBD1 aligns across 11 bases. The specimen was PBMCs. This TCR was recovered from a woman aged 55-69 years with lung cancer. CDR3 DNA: TGTGCCAGCAGTCAGAGGACAGGGGGCACGGTGGCTTTCTTT. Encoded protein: CASSQRTGGTVAFF.